This entry is about one TCR beta chain. Data came from immunoSEQ multiplex PCR; TCRdb stores just in-frame clones and leaves some out. The data show about 75,000 clones, around 94% seen once. This CDR3 has 16 residues. Trimming pared 3 bases from V and 0 bases from J, leaving 12 bases between. The germline CDR1 and CDR2 sequences are MNHNS and SASEGT. The data belong to a study of control samples from healthy donors and cancer patients. The clonotype was recovered from a woman between 40 and 50 years old in good health. Sequencing input: blood. The gene calls are TRBV6-1 and TRBJ1-5; D is ambiguous. Written as DNA, the CDR3 is TGTGCCAGCAGTGAGAGGGTGGGGTATAGCAATCAGCCCCAGCATTTT. Translating gives CASSERVGYSNQPQHF.